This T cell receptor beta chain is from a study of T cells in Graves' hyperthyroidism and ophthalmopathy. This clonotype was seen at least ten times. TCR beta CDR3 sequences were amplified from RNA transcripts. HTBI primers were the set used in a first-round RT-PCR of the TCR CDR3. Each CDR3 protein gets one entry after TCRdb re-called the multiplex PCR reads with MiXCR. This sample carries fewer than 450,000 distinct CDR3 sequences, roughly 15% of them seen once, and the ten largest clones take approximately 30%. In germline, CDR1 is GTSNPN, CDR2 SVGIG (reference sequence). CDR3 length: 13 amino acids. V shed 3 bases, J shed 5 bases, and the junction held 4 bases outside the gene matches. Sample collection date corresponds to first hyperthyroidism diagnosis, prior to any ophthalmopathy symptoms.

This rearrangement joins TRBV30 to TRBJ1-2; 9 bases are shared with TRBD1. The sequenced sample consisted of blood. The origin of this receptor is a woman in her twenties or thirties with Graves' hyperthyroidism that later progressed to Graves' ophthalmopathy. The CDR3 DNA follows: TGTGCCTGGAGCCTGACAGGGGGTTATGGCTACACCTTC. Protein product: CAWSLTGGYGYTF.